One and the same sample provided the 8 T cell receptor beta chains below, sequenced in a study of monozygotic twins with inflammatory bowel disease. Reprocessing the 5' RACE reads, TCRdb reports a single entry for every CDR3 protein and omits DNA. The specimen's table records a few hundred thousand distinct CDR3 sequences. The material sequenced was blood. These receptors were collected from a human donor with ulcerative colitis or Crohn's disease, or a healthy co-twin of an affected twin (not recorded which).

V and J are TRBV12-3 or TRBV12-4 and TRBJ2-7; TCRdb indicates TRBD2, and absent DNA this call remains unverified. The CDR3 is made up of 14 amino acids. The CDR3 protein is CASSFTRASHEQYF.

V gene TRBV12-3 or TRBV12-4 combines with J gene TRBJ2-6; the D call of TRBD1 rests on TCRdb alone, since no DNA is present to check it. This CDR3 has 17 residues. CDR3 region: CASSYKLSGQGANVLTF.

This rearrangement joins TRBV5-6 to TRBJ2-1; TCRdb's D call, TRBD2, is unchecked because there is no DNA. Per the germline V gene, CDR1 is SGHDT and CDR2 is YYEEEE. This CDR3 comprises 15 residues. The CDR3 protein is CASSLALERENEQFF.

The chain's CDR3 is CASSLGTVGEQFF. V gene TRBV3-1 combines with J gene TRBJ2-1; TCRdb names TRBD1, which stays unverified in the absence of DNA. CDR3 length: 13 amino acids. The germline V gene encodes CDR1 LGHDT and CDR2 YNNKEL (reference sequence).

The chain carries TRBV27 and TRBJ1-5; TCRdb's D gene call, TRBD1, goes unchecked for lack of DNA. CDR3 length: 14 amino acids. Germline CDR1 is MNHEY and CDR2 is SMNVEV (reference sequence). Here the CDR3 reads CASSPDRGGQPQHF.

V usage is TRBV7-2 and J usage is TRBJ2-1; TCRdb's assignment of TRBD1 cannot be checked, as there is no DNA. The CDR3 is made up of 16 amino acids. Germline-derived CDR1 and CDR2 are SGHTA and FQGNSA. The CDR3 is CASSSFPKGADNEQFF.

V and J are TRBV5-1 and TRBJ2-1; TCRdb designates TRBD2, a call that cannot be tested without DNA. Per germline, CDR1 SGHRS and CDR2 YFSETQ. This CDR3 has 15 amino acids. CDR3 protein: CASSLTSPEYNEQFF.

This chain links TRBV2 with TRBJ1-2. The CDR3 loop spans 12 amino acids. From germline, CDR1 is SNHLY and CDR2 FYNNEI. The CDR3 sequence is CASRGANYGYTF.